This record concerns one T cell receptor beta chain sequence. Its specificity is not known. CD45RO-CCR7+CD27+CD95- defined naive CD8+ T cells. The TRB cDNA libraries were prepared by 5' RACE with UMI labels. TCRdb reanalyzed the 5' RACE reads, giving one entry per CDR3 protein sequence and no DNA. The data show some 100,000 distinct CDR3 sequences, and the top ten clones hold 0.36%. This sample stems from a study of CXCR3-negative and CXCR3-positive naive CD8 T cells. Study findings and constraints: Higher TRB CDR3 hydrophobicity marked CXCR3-positive naive cells relative to CXCR3-negative naive cells. Naive CXCR3-negative and CXCR3-positive cells had similar TRBV-TRBJ usage; memory differed.

Per the germline V gene, CDR1 is MGHRA and CDR2 is YSYEKL. The CDR3 loop spans 17 amino acids. The sequenced sample was naive CXCR3+ CD8+ T cells from blood. The subset is: CD45RO-CCR7+CD27+CD95- naive CD8+ T cells expressing CXCR3 (TNR3+). The rearrangement joins TRBV4-1 to TRBJ2-5; TCRdb designates TRBD2, a call that cannot be tested without DNA. The receptor was derived from a human donor in good health. Some clones in this sample may be carry-over from other donors' samples. The CDR3 loop reads CASSQDTASGQGETQYF.